This record concerns one TCR beta chain sequence. Its antigen remains unknown. Memory CD4+ cells were defined as CD4+CD45RO+CD25-. The CDR3 length is 14 residues. Trimming removed 5 bases from V and 7 bases from J; junction bases left unmatched: 8. Germline V CDR1 and CDR2: SGHTA, FQGNSA. Study results and limitations: Tumor Tregs overlapped most with tumor, then blood, naive CD4+ cells.

After constant-region reverse-primer amplification, full-length variable regions underwent semi-nested PCR with Nested Universal Primer A. Via MiXCR, TCRdb re-called the 5' RACE reads, giving one row per CDR3 protein. Of about 64,000 distinct CDR3 sequences in the sample, about 20% were seen once. The chain recombines TRBV7-2 with TRBJ2-7; 10 bases are shared with TRBD2. The TCR sequence derives from a female donor with breast cancer. Sequences were obtained from memory CD4+ T cells sorted from a lymph node. Subset noted: memory CD4+ T cells, CD4+CD45RO+CD25-. This CDR3 reads CASSRTSGAREQYF. The CDR3 DNA is TGTGCCAGCAGCCGGACTAGCGGAGCCAGGGAGCAGTACTTC.